One sample yielded the 20 T cell receptor beta chains listed below, sequenced in a study of cytomegalovirus exposure and HLA in healthy donors. Primers for the PCR totalled 60 Vbeta and 13 Jbeta. The data were produced by immunoSEQ multiplex PCR, yet TCRdb's version contains in-frame clones alone and is incomplete. The sample comprises some 200,000 clones, roughly four fifths of which are singletons, and 2.7% rests with the top ten. Sequenced material: PBMCs. These TCRs come from a woman aged 40 to 50 in good health and CMV-seronegative.

The chain couples TRBV5-4 to TRBJ2-7; D might be TRBD1 (6 bases). Trimming removed 2 bases at V and 0 bases at J, with 6 bases between. The CDR3 is made up of 13 amino acids. CDR1 and CDR2 (germline): SGHNT, YYREEE (reference sequence). The CDR3 DNA is TGTGCCAGCAGCTTCAGGGGCTCCTACGAGCAGTACTTC. It yields the protein CASSFRGSYEQYF.

This chain connects TRBV15 to TRBJ2-7; D gene unclear. Trimming stripped 1 base from V and 1 base from J, with 8 bases between. Germline V gives CDR1 LNHNV, CDR2 YYDKDF (reference sequence). The CDR3 runs to 14 residues. In DNA form, the CDR3 reads TGTGCCACCAGCAGAGTTCAGGCATCCTACGAGCAGTACTTC. Its translation is CATSRVQASYEQYF.

The DNA for the CDR3 is TGTGCCAGCTCACCACCCCCGGGACAGGGGAACACTGAAGCTTTCTTT. This translates into CASSPPPGQGNTEAFF. The genes are TRBV18 and TRBJ1-1, with TRBD1 identical over 9 bases. Unmatched junction bases numbered 3, after V lost 0 bases and J lost 1 base. Germline lookup yields CDR1 KGHSH and CDR2 LQKENI. The CDR3 covers 16 residues. The variable domain in full, with the rest retrieved from reference TRBV18 and TRBJ1-1, is NAGVMQNPRHLVRRRGQEARLRCSPMKGHSHVYWYRQLPEEGLKFMVYLQKENIIDESGMPKERFSAEFPKEGPSILRIQQVVRGDSAAYFCASSPPPGQGNTEAFFGQGTRLTVV.

This chain's CDR3 is CSVGGGPDTQYF. Written as DNA, the CDR3 is TGCAGCGTTGGGGGGGGCCCAGATACGCAGTATTTT. The gene calls are TRBV29-1 and TRBJ2-3; a possible D gene is TRBD2 (7 bases). The CDR3 runs to 12 residues. Trimming took off 4 bases at V and 4 bases at J, with 9 bases between the two ends. In germline, CDR1 is SQVTM, CDR2 ANQGSEA.

This clone was recorded once. The CDR3 DNA reads as TGTGCCAGCAGTATAAACAGTGCAACTAATGAAAAACTGTTTTTT. Translation: CASSINSATNEKLFF. The V call is TRBV7-9, the J call TRBJ1-4; D unclear. CDR1 and CDR2 (germline): SEHNR, FQNEAQ (reference sequence). Trimming removed 6 bases from V and 0 bases from J, with 11 bases in between. The CDR3 is 15 residues long.

The rearrangement uses TRBV7-8 and TRBJ1-4; D gene unclear. V shed 0 bases and J shed 0 bases, with 17 bases lying between them. The CDR3 is 19 amino acids. Germline lookup yields CDR1 SGHVS and CDR2 FQNEAQ. The CDR3 nucleotides are TGTGCCAGCAGCTTAGCGCTAAGCTTTATGACTGCAACTAATGAAAAACTGTTTTTT. Its protein product is CASSLALSFMTATNEKLFF.

This sequence joins TRBV10-3 and TRBJ1-1; no reliable D call. Germline values: CDR1 ENHRY, CDR2 SYGVKD. The V end was cut by 5 bases, the J end by 5 bases, with 12 bases between. This CDR3 spans 13 amino acids. The CDR3 reads CAISKARSTEAFF. As DNA, the CDR3 is TGTGCCATCAGTAAAGCGCGATCGACTGAAGCTTTCTTT.

The V call is TRBV30, the J call TRBJ2-1; D possibly corresponds to TRBD1 (5 bases). CDR3 length: 13 residues. Germline-derived CDR1 and CDR2 are GTSNPN and SVGIG (reference sequence). Trimming pared 5 bases from V and 3 bases from J, leaving 11 bases between. CDR3 sequence reads: CAWDSQLYNEQFF. The CDR3 coding sequence is TGTGCCTGGGACAGTCAACTCTACAATGAGCAGTTCTTC. The variable domain in full, with the rest retrieved from reference TRBV30 and TRBJ2-1, is SQTIHQWPATLVQPVGSPLSLECTVEGTSNPNLYWYRQAAGRGLQLLFYSVGIGQISSEVPQNLSASRPQDRQFILSSKKLLLSDSGFYLCAWDSQLYNEQFFGPGTRLTVL.

The chain recombines TRBV11-2 with TRBJ2-6; perhaps TRBD2 as D (6 bases). Germline loops: CDR1 SGHAT, CDR2 FQNNGV. The V and J ends lost 2 bases and 1 base respectively, with 12 bases between them. The CDR3 length is 17 residues. Here the CDR3 DNA reads TGTGCCAGCAGCTTATTAGGAGGGGCTTCTGGGGCCAACGTCCTGACTTTC. This translates into CASSLLGGASGANVLTF.

The chain links TRBV30 to TRBJ1-1; no clear D. The CDR3 is 11 residues long. The V gene's germline CDR1 is GTSNPN and CDR2 SVGIG (reference sequence). V dropped 5 bases and J dropped 7 bases, with 11 bases sitting between them. Here the CDR3 reads CAWLESREAFF. The CDR3 nucleotides are TGTGCCTGGCTGGAGTCCCGTGAAGCTTTCTTT. Drawing the rest from reference TRBV30 and TRBJ1-1, the complete variable domain is SQTIHQWPATLVQPVGSPLSLECTVEGTSNPNLYWYRQAAGRGLQLLFYSVGIGQISSEVPQNLSASRPQDRQFILSSKKLLLSDSGFYLCAWLESREAFFGQGTRLTVV.

CDR3 sequence: CASSLGRVGYEQYF. The CDR3 nucleotides read TGTGCCAGCAGCCTCGGCAGGGTTGGGTACGAGCAGTACTTC. The chain combines TRBV6-1 with TRBJ2-7; TRBD1 is a possible D gene (5 bases). Trimming removed 6 bases at V and 4 bases at J, with 16 bases between. This CDR3 contains 14 residues. CDR1 is MNHNS and CDR2 is SASEGT in the germline V gene.

V and J are TRBV14 and TRBJ2-1; 7 nucleotides line up with TRBD2. V lost 5 bases and J lost 7; bases outside the gene matches: 11. Germline CDR1 SGHDN, CDR2 FVKESK. There are 15 residues in the CDR3. CDR3 protein: CASSFFQAGLNEQFF. CDR3 in DNA: TGTGCCAGCAGCTTCTTTCAAGCGGGATTGAATGAGCAGTTCTTC.

The rearrangement uses TRBV5-6 and TRBJ1-5; the D gene is possibly TRBD1 (5 bases). Germline V lookup: CDR1 SGHDT, CDR2 YYEEEE. The germline V and J ends were trimmed by 0 bases and 5 bases, with 6 bases remaining between them. The CDR3 totals 13 residues. The DNA of the CDR3 is TGTGCCAGCAGCTTGGGCAGGGATCAGCCCCAGCATTTT. This gives the protein CASSLGRDQPQHF.

The V call is TRBV5-5, the J call TRBJ1-1; 8 bases align to TRBD1. Trimming cost V 0 bases and J 4 bases; bases outside gene matches: 2. The CDR3 length is 14 residues. Germline V gene lookup returns CDR1 SGHKS and CDR2 YYEKEE (reference sequence). This CDR3 reads CASSLGQGSTEAFF. CDR3 nucleotides: TGTGCCAGCAGCTTGGGACAGGGGAGCACTGAAGCTTTCTTT.

V usage is TRBV7-2 and J usage is TRBJ2-4; D is perhaps TRBD2 (6 bases). From germline, CDR1 is SGHTA and CDR2 FQGNSA. V gave up 2 bases and J gave up 5 bases, with 10 bases separating them. The CDR3 runs to 14 residues. The CDR3 sequence: CASSLPSEENIQYF. As DNA, the CDR3 is TGTGCCAGCAGCTTACCTAGCGAAGAAAACATTCAGTACTTC.

The chain is built from TRBV6-1 and TRBJ1-1; TRBD1 aligns across 8 bases. CDR3 length equals 14 residues. V lost 2 bases and J lost 1; bases outside the gene matches: 0. Per the germline V gene, CDR1 is MNHNS and CDR2 is SASEGT. CDR3 region: CASSETGGNTEAFF. CDR3 coding DNA: TGTGCCAGCAGTGAAACAGGGGGGAACACTGAAGCTTTCTTT.

This chain connects TRBV7-6 to TRBJ2-1; TRBD2 aligns across 7 bases. The germline CDR1 and CDR2 sequences are SGHVS and FNYEAQ. V was pared by 0 bases and J by 0 bases, with 8 bases of the junction left unmatched. This CDR3 is 18 amino acids long. CDR3 protein: CASSLAPPSSGSYNEQFF. DNA for the CDR3: TGTGCCAGCAGCTTAGCCCCACCGTCTAGCGGCTCCTACAATGAGCAGTTCTTC.

The genes are TRBV7-2 and TRBJ2-3; 7 bases map to TRBD2. Per the germline V gene, CDR1 is SGHTA and CDR2 is FQGNSA. The V gene end was trimmed by 1 base and the J gene end by 1 base; junction bases not matched to a gene: 11. CDR3 size: 18 residues. The CDR3 sequence is CASSLGGGTMVGTDTQYF. As DNA, the CDR3 is TGTGCCAGCAGCTTAGGGGGGGGGACTATGGTGGGCACAGATACGCAGTATTTT.

The V call is TRBV7-3, the J call TRBJ2-3, with D unresolved. This CDR3 spans 14 amino acids. V was clipped by 4 bases and J by 2 bases, with 10 bases between them. Germline CDR1 SGHTA, CDR2 FQGTGA. CDR3 in amino acids: CASSSKLYTDTQYF. The CDR3 region has the DNA TGTGCCAGCAGCTCCAAACTGTACACAGATACGCAGTATTTT.

The genes are TRBV5-1 and TRBJ2-7, with 7 bases fitting TRBD1. V was clipped by 6 bases and J by 2 bases; unmatched bases: 8. The length of the CDR3 is 14 residues. Germline loops: CDR1 SGHRS, CDR2 YFSETQ. CDR3 residues: CASTLTGFAYEQYF. For the CDR3, the DNA is TGCGCCAGCACCCTGACAGGGTTCGCCTACGAGCAGTACTTC.